This TCR beta chain was retrieved from a study of blood T cell repertoires in COVID-19. The CDR3 sequence is 15 residues long. Germline V gives CDR1 LGHDT, CDR2 YNNKEL (reference sequence). V was clipped by 1 base and J by 4 bases; unmatched bases: 4. As handled by the study authors: Reference gene primer amplification gave nucleated cell count estimates. The data were produced by immunoSEQ multiplex PCR, yet TCRdb's version contains in-frame clones alone and is incomplete. The DNA gave D and trimming, while V, J and clone size come from that table. Here the sample spans 150,000 to 200,000 clones, around 86% being singletons. Of note for this clone: The sample carries other DNA sequences with the same CDR3.

Specimen: peripheral blood. The V and J genes are TRBV3-1 (or the pseudogene TRBV3-2) and TRBJ1-2, with 9 bases identical to TRBD1. The sequence came from a man younger than 30 with acute or convalescent COVID-19. CDR3 DNA sequence: TGTGCCAGCAGCCAAGTGGGACAGGGTATCTATGGCTACACCTTC. This codes for CASSQVGQGIYGYTF.